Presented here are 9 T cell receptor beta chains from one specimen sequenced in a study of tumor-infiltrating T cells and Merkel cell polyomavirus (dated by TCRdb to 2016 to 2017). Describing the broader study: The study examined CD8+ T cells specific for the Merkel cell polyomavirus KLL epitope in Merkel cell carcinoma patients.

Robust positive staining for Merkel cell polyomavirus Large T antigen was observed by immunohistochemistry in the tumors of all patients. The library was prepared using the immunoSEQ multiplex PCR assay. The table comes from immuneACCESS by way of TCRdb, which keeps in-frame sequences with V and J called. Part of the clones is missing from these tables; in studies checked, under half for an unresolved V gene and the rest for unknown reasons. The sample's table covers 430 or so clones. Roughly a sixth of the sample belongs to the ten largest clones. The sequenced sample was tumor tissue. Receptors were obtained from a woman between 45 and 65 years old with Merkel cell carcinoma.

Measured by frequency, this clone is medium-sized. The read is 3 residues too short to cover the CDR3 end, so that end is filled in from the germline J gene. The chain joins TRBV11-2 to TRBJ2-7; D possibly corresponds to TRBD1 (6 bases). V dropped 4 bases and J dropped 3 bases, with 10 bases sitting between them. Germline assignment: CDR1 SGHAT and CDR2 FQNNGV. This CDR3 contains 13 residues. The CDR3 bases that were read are TGTGCCAGCAGCTCCATACAGGGCTACGAG. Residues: CASSSIQGYE. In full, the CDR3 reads CASSSIQGYEQYF.

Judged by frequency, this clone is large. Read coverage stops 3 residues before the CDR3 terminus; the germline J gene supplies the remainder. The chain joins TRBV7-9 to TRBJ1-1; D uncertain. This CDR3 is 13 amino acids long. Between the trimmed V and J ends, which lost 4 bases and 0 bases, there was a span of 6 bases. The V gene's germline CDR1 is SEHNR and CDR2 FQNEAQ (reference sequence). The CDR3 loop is CASSYRVNTEAFF. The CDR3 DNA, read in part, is TGTGCCAGCAGCTATCGGGTGAACACTGAA. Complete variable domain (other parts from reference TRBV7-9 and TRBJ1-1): DTGVSQNPRHKITKRGQNVTFRCDPISEHNRLYWYRQTLGQGPEFLTYFQNEAQLEKSRLLSDRFSAERPKGSFSTLEIQRTEQGDSAMYLCASSYRVNTEAFFGQGTRLTVV.

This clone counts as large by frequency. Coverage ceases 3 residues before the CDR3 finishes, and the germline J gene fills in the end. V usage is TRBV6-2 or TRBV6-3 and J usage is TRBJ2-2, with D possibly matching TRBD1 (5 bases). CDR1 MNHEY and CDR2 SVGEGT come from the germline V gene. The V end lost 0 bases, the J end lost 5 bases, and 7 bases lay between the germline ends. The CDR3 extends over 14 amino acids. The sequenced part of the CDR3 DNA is TGTGCCAGCAGTTACTCACAGGTTACCGGGGAG. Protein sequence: CASSYSQVTGE. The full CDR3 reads CASSYSQVTGELFF.

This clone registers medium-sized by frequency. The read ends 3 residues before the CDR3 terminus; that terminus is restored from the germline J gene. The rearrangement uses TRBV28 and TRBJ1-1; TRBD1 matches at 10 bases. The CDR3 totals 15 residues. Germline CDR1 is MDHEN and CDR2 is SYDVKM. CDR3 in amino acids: CASSLPGQGPREAFF. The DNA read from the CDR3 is TGTGCCAGCAGTTTACCGGGACAGGGGCCACGGGAA.

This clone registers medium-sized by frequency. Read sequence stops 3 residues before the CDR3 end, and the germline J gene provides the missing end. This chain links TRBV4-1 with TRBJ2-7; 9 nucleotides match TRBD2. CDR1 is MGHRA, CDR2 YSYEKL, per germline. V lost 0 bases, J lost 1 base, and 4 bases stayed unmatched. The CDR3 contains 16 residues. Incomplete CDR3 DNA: TGCGCCAGCAGCCAAGATTATAGCGGGAGTTCCTACGAG. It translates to CASSQDYSGSSYE. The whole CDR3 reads CASSQDYSGSSYEQYF.

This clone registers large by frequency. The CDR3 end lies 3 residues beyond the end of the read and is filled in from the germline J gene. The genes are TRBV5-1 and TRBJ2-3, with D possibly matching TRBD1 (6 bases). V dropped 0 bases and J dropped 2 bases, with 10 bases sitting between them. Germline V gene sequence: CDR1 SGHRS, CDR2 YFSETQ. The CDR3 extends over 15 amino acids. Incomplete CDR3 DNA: TGCGCCAGCAGCTTGGAGGACAGAGCCACAGATACG. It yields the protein CASSLEDRATDT. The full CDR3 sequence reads CASSLEDRATDTQYF.

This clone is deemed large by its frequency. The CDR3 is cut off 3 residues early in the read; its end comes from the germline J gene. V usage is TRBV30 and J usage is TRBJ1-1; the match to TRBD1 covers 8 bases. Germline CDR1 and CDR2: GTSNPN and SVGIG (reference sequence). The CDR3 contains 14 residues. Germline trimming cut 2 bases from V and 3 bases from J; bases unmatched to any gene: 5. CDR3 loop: CAWSFSGGHTEAFF. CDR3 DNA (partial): TGTGCCTGGAGTTTTTCAGGGGGCCACACTGAA.

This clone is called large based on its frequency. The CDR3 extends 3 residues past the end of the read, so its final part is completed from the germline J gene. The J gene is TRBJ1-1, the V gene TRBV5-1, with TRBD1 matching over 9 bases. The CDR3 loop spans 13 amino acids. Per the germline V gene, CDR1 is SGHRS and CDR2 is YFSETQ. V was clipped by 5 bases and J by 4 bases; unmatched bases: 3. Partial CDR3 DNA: TGCGCCAGCAGGGGACAGGGAACCACTGAA. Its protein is CASRGQGTTE. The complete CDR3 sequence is CASRGQGTTEAFF.

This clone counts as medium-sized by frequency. The CDR3: CASSQVGTAISTEAFF. The CDR3 bases that were read are TGCGCCAGCAGCCAAGTTGGGACAGCCATCTCGACTGAA. The chain recombines TRBV4-1 with TRBJ1-1, with 7 nucleotides matching TRBD1. The CDR3 goes on 3 residues after the read ends, and that part is filled in from the germline J gene. V lost 1 base and J lost 5; bases outside the gene matches: 10. Germline V gene lookup returns CDR1 MGHRA and CDR2 YSYEKL. This CDR3 is 16 amino acids long.